This T cell receptor (beta chain) was sequenced for a study of metastatic and nonmetastatic thyroid tumors. Before thyroid surgery, none of the patients had received any treatment. Using MiXCR, TCRdb reanalyzed the PCR reads. This table has 30,000 to 35,000 clones, less than 20% appearing once. The germline V gene encodes CDR1 SGHAT and CDR2 FQNNGV. CDR3 size: 14 residues. The germline V and J ends were trimmed by 5 bases and 6 bases, with 11 bases remaining between them. Relative to its sample, this clone is medium-sized. This chain uses TRBV11-2 with TRBJ1-6; weak D call: TRBD1 (5 bases). The sample was blood. This TCR was sampled from a female donor with papillary thyroid cancer or a benign thyroid nodule (not recorded which). Some clones in this sample may be carry-over from other donors' samples. The CDR3 protein is CASSAAQGNSPLHF. DNA for the CDR3: TGTGCCAGCAGCGCGGCCCAGGGTAATTCACCCCTCCACTTT.